This entry features one T cell receptor (beta chain) sequence. Its antigen remains unknown. V was pared by 5 bases and J by 2 bases, with 6 bases of the junction left unmatched. The CDR3 covers 15 residues. CDR1 SGHTA and CDR2 FQGTGA come from the germline V gene. The data derive from a study of Tregs in tolerant kidney transplant recipients. Study-wide results and limits: The small number of patients limits these findings pending further validation.

Related graft donors supplied nonmyeloablative bone marrow transplants, and mixed chimerism was transient. Unstimulated Tregs (CD4+CD25+CD127-) and CD4+CD25- non-Tregs were sorted from PBMCs. Assay used: immunoSEQ multiplex PCR; TCRdb lists only in-frame clones, some missing. This table holds about 21,000 clones, around 85% found once. The chain uses TRBV7-3 and TRBJ2-1; 7 nucleotides line up with TRBD1. The specimen was CD8+ T cells from blood (PBMCs), collected 6 months after the transplant. The receptor comes from a human patient who received a combined kidney and bone marrow transplant. These T cells may partly come from the graft donor. DNA of the CDR3: TGTGCCAGCAGCCCTTGGGACAGAACCTACAATGAGCAGTTCTTC. Protein sequence: CASSPWDRTYNEQFF.